This T cell receptor (beta chain) was identified during a study of shared clonotypes between healthy human individuals. As for this clone: Antigen: not known.

Per sorted-subset replicate PCR, input was approximately 180 ng DNA, representing about 32,000 T cell genomes. Repertoires were generated with immunoSEQ multiplex PCR, while TCRdb's copy carries only in-frame clones and drops some. The sample comprises roughly 1,500,000 clones, around 98% of which are singletons, and less than 0.55% rests with the top ten. V lost 4 bases, J lost 3 bases, and 16 bases lay in between. Germline CDR1 and CDR2: SGHNT and YYREEE (reference sequence). CDR3 length equals 15 residues. Study-wide results and limits: About 5% of naive CD4 clonotypes were common to a handful of donors. Memory subsets generally showed smaller estimated richness than naive subsets did.

Naive CD45RA+ and memory CD45RA-negative subsets were split from CD4+ cells. The receptor's source is a man in his thirties or forties in good health. The rearrangement joins TRBV5-4 to TRBJ1-2; tentative D call: TRBD1 (5 bases). Sample: naive CD4+ T cells sorted from blood. Subset of the sample: CD45RA+ positively selected. The CDR3 loop reads CASSRTGVADYGYTF. For the CDR3, the DNA is TGTGCCAGCAGCCGGACGGGGGTTGCCGACTATGGCTACACCTTC.